This TCR beta chain was retrieved from a study of blood T cell repertoires in COVID-19. Clones were sequenced by immunoSEQ multiplex PCR, and TCRdb holds only the in-frame ones, with some missing. Counted here are approximately 440,000 clones, around 91% occurring once; the ten biggest clones make up about 0.57%. The CDR3 sequence is 15 residues long. CDR1 is SGHAT, CDR2 FQNNGV, per germline. The germline V and J ends were trimmed by 2 bases and 10 bases, with 20 bases remaining between them. Assignment of participants to cohorts was predicated upon participant-reported clinical history. Two consecutive negative NP/OP PCR tests, clearance, or resolved symptoms defined Cohort 3 recovery.

Sequences were obtained from PBMCs or T cells enriched from blood (not recorded which). V gene TRBV11-2 combines with J gene TRBJ2-5; a possible D gene is TRBD1 (7 bases). The clonotype originates from a man between 18 and 29 years old who had recovered from COVID-19. The CDR3 region is CASSLISGGGAFQYF. In nucleotides, the CDR3 is TGTGCCAGCAGCTTAATCAGCGGAGGGGGCGCGTTCCAGTACTTC.